Each of the 9 T cell receptor beta chains below was sequenced from the same sample in a study of T cell responses to AZD1222 COVID-19 vaccine. TCRdb's table, derived via immunoSEQ multiplex PCR, lists solely in-frame clones and lacks some. The sample includes nearly 110,000 clones, nearly 90% of them seen just once. The starting material was peripheral blood, obtained 28 days after the second AZD1222 dose. The receptors shown here come from an adult who received the AZD1222 COVID-19 vaccine.

The chain uses TRBV7-9 and TRBJ1-1; D uncertain. This CDR3 comprises 13 residues. V lost 1 base, J lost 1 base, and 4 bases lay in between. The germline gives CDR1 SEHNR, CDR2 FQNEAQ (reference sequence). CDR3 sequence (DNA): TGTGCCAGCAGCTTAGTTGAGAACACTGAAGCTTTCTTT. It yields the protein CASSLVENTEAFF.

V and J are TRBV30 and TRBJ2-6; D is unclear. The CDR3 contains 14 residues. Germline V gene data show CDR1 as GTSNPN and CDR2 as SVGIG (reference sequence). Between the trimmed V and J ends, which lost 5 bases and 0 bases, there was a span of 8 bases. The CDR3 loop reads CAWDGPSGANVLTF. CDR3 nucleotides: TGTGCCTGGGACGGGCCCTCTGGGGCCAACGTCCTGACTTTC.

CDR3 nucleotide sequence: TGCAGTGCTAGTACCGACAGGCGCAACACCGGGGAGCTGTTTTTT. Translated: CSASTDRRNTGELFF. The gene calls are TRBV20-1 and TRBJ2-2; D possibly corresponds to TRBD1 (6 bases). The V gene's germline CDR1 is DFQATT and CDR2 SNEGSKA (reference sequence). The length of the CDR3 is 15 residues. The V and J ends lost 3 bases and 2 bases respectively, with 13 bases between them.

The J gene is TRBJ2-7, the V gene TRBV6-5, with TRBD2 as a possible D gene (5 bases). CDR1 is MNHEY and CDR2 is SVGAGI in the germline V gene. The CDR3 sequence is 15 residues long. V dropped 7 bases and J dropped 1 base, with 17 bases sitting between them. For the CDR3, the DNA is TGTGCCAGCAATTCGAAGCCCGGACTTTCCTACGAGCAGTACTTC. Protein product: CASNSKPGLSYEQYF.

V is TRBV30 and J is TRBJ1-1, with a tentative D call TRBD1 (6 bases). CDR3 size: 16 residues. Trimming shortened V by 1 base and J by 7 bases, and 22 bases separated the two germline ends. Germline values: CDR1 GTSNPN, CDR2 SVGIG (reference sequence). In nucleotides, the CDR3 is TGTGCCTGGAGTGCCCCCATCGGCGCGGGGGGCGGTGAAGCTTTCTTT. Translating it yields CAWSAPIGAGGGEAFF.

The rearrangement joins TRBV2 to TRBJ1-1, with 9 bases identical to TRBD1. There are 15 residues in the CDR3. Germline assignment: CDR1 SNHLY and CDR2 FYNNEI. The V gene end was trimmed by 3 bases and the J gene end by 5 bases; junction bases not matched to a gene: 7. In DNA, the CDR3 is TGTGCCAGCAGTGATTTGGGACAGGGCATTACTGAAGCTTTCTTT. This encodes CASSDLGQGITEAFF.

The chain is built from TRBV11-3 and TRBJ2-5; weak D call: TRBD2 (5 bases). The CDR3 runs 15 residues. V lost 2 bases and J lost 5, with 15 bases in between. Germline V gene sequence: CDR1 SGHNT, CDR2 YENEEA. CDR3 nucleotides: TGTGCCAGCAGCTTATACGGGAAAAGGGAGGAGACCCAGTACTTC. Protein: CASSLYGKREETQYF. Using reference TRBV11-3 and TRBJ2-5 for the parts outside the CDR3, the full variable domain is EAGVVQSPRYKIIEKKQPVAFWCNPISGHNTLYWYLQNLGQGPELLIRYENEEAVDDSQLPKDRFSAERLKGVDSTLKIQPAELGDSAVYLCASSLYGKREETQYFGPGTRLLVL.

V is TRBV5-4 and J is TRBJ2-2; weak D call: TRBD1 (6 bases). The V end lost 1 base, the J end lost 3 bases, and 10 bases lay between the germline ends. CDR3 length equals 15 residues. Germline lookup yields CDR1 SGHNT and CDR2 YYREEE (reference sequence). The CDR3 DNA reads as TGTGCCAGCAGCTTGTGGGCAGGGGACACCGGGGAGCTGTTTTTT. It encodes CASSLWAGDTGELFF.

V is TRBV5-6 and J is TRBJ2-3; D gene uncertain. CDR3 length: 14 residues. The V end lost 0 bases, the J end lost 6 bases, and 11 bases lay between the germline ends. The germline CDR1 and CDR2 sequences are SGHDT and YYEEEE. CDR3 sequence: CASSLGAISDTQYF. In nucleotides, the CDR3 is TGTGCCAGCAGCTTGGGGGCCATCTCGGATACGCAGTATTTT.